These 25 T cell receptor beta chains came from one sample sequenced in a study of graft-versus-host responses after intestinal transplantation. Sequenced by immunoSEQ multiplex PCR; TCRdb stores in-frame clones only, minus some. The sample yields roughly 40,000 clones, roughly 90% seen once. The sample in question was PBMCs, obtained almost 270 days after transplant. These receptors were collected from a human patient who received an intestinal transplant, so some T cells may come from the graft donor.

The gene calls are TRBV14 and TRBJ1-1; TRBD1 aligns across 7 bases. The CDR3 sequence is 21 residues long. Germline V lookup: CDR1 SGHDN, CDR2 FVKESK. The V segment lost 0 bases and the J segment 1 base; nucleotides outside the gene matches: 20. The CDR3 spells CASSQDARVNGTARWNTEAFF. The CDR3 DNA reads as TGTGCCAGCAGCCAAGACGCTAGGGTAAACGGGACAGCCCGTTGGAACACTGAAGCTTTCTTT.

This chain's CDR3 is CASSEGRNQPQHF. The CDR3 coding sequence is TGTGCCAGCAGTGAAGGAAGGAATCAGCCCCAGCATTTT. The chain recombines TRBV6-1 with TRBJ1-5; D gene unclear. Trimming took 1 base from V and 4 from J, leaving 5 bases between them. In germline, CDR1 is MNHNS, CDR2 SASEGT. The CDR3 runs 13 residues.

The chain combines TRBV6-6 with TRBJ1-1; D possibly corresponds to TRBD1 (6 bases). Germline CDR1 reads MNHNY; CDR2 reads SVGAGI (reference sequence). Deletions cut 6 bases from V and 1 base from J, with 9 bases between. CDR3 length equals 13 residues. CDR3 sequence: CASSPTGNTEAFF. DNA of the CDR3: TGTGCCAGCAGCCCGACAGGGAACACTGAAGCTTTCTTT.

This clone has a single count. The CDR3 region is CASSLQGPRTGANVLTF. The CDR3, as DNA: TGTGCCAGCAGCTTACAGGGACCAAGGACTGGGGCCAACGTCCTGACTTTC. J is TRBJ2-6 and V is TRBV11-2, with D perhaps being TRBD1 or TRBD2 (5 bases each). The CDR3 is made up of 17 amino acids. The V end was cut by 2 bases, the J end by 2 bases, with 13 bases between. CDR1 is SGHAT, CDR2 FQNNGV, per germline. The whole variable domain, filled in from reference TRBV11-2 and TRBJ2-6, reads EAGVAQSPRYKIIEKRQSVAFWCNPISGHATLYWYQQILGQGPKLLIQFQNNGVVDDSQLPKDRFSAERLKGVDSTLKIQPAKLEDSAVYLCASSLQGPRTGANVLTFGAGSRLTVL.

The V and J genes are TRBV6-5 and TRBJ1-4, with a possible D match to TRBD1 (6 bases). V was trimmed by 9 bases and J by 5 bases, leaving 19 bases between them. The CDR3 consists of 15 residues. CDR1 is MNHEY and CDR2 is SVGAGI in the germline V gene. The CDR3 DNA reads TGTGCCAGTGCCAGGGGCGGGGCGGGGAATGAAAAACTGTTTTTT. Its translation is CASARGGAGNEKLFF.

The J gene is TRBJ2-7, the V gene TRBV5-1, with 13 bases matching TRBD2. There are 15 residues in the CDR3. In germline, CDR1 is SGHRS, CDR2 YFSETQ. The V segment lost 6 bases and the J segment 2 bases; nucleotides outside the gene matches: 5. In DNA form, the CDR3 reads TGCGCCAGCACCTGGACTAGCGGGGGCGCCTACGAGCAGTACTTC. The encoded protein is CASTWTSGGAYEQYF.

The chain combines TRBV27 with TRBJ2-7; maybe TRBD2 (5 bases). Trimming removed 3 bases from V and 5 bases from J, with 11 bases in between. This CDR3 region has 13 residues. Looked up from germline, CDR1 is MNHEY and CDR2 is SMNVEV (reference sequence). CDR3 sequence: CASSFPGSNEQYF. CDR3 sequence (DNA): TGTGCCAGCAGTTTCCCGGGGTCTAACGAGCAGTACTTC.

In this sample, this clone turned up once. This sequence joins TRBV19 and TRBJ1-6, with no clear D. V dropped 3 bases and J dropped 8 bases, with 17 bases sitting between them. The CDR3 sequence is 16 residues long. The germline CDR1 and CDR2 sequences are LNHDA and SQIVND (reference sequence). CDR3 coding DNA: TGTGCCAGTAGTATGTTTGGGGAAAGGACCGATTCACCCCTCCACTTT. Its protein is CASSMFGERTDSPLHF.

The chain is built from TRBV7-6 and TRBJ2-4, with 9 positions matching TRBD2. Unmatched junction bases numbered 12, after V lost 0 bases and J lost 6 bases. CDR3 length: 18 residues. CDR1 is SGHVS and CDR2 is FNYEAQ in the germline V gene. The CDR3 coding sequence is TGTGCCAGCAGCTTAGCACTCGGCGGGGGGGCTGGAGGAAACATTCAGTACTTC. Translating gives CASSLALGGGAGGNIQYF.

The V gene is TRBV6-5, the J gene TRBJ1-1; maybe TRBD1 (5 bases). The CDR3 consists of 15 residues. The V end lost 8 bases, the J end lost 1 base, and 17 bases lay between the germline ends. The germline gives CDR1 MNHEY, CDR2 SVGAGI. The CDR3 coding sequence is TGTGCCAGCGGGGGAGGAAATAATTGGAACACTGAAGCTTTCTTT. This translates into CASGGGNNWNTEAFF.

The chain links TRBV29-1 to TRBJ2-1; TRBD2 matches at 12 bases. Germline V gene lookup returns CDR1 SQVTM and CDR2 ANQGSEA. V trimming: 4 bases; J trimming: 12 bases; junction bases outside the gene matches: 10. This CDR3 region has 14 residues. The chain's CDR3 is CSVGEPSGGAPQFF. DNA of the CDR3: TGCAGCGTTGGAGAGCCTAGCGGGGGGGCTCCGCAGTTCTTC.

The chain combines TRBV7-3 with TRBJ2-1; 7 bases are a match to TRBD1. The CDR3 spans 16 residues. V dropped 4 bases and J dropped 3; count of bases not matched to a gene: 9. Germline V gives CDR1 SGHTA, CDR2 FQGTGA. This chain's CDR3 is CASSWGHRTGYNEQFF. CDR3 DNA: TGTGCCAGCAGCTGGGGACATAGGACAGGCTACAATGAGCAGTTCTTC.

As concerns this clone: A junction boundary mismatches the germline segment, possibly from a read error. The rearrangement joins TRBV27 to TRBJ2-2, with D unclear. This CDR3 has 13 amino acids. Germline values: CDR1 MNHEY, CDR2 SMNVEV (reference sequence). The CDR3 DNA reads TGTGCCAGCAGTTTATCGAAAACCGGGGAGCTGTTTTTT. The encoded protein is CASSLSKTGELFF.

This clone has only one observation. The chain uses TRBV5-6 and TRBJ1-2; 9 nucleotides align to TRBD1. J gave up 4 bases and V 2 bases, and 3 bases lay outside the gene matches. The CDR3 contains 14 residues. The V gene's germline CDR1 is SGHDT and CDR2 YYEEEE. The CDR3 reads CASSFKGQGYGYTF. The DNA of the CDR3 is TGTGCCAGCAGCTTTAAGGGACAGGGCTATGGCTACACCTTC.

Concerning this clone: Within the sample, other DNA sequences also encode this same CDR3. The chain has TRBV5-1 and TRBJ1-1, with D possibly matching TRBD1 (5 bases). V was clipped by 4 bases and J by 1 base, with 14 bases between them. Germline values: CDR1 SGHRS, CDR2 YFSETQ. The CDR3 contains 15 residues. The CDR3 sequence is CASSIPKTENTEAFF. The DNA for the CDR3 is TGCGCCAGCAGCATCCCCAAGACAGAGAACACTGAAGCTTTCTTT.

CDR3 loop: CASSVGPRAGKGSSYEQYF. The DNA for the CDR3 is TGTGCCAGCAGCGTAGGCCCCCGCGCGGGGAAAGGGTCCTCCTACGAGCAGTACTTC. V usage is TRBV9 and J usage is TRBJ2-7, with D perhaps TRBD2 (6 bases). Trimming took off 0 bases at V and 0 bases at J, with 22 bases between the two ends. The V gene's germline CDR1 is SGDLS and CDR2 YYNGEE. The length of the CDR3 is 19 residues.

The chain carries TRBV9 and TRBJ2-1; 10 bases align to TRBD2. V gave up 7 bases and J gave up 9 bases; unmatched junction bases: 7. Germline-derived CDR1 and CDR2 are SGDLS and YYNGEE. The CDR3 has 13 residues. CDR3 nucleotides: TGTGCCAGCGGGGGACTAGCGAGCTTTGAGCAGTTCTTC. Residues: CASGGLASFEQFF. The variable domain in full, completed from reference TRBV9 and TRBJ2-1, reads DSGVTQTPKHLITATGQRVTLRCSPRSGDLSVYWYQQSLDQGLQFLIQYYNGEERAKGNILERFSAQQFPDLHSELNLSSLELGDSALYFCASGGLASFEQFFGPGTRLTVL.

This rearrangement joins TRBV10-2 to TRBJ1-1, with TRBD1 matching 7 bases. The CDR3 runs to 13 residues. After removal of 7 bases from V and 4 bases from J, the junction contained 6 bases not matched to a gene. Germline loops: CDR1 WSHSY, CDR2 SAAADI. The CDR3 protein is CASKAGGTTEAFF. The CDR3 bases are TGCGCCAGCAAGGCAGGGGGGACCACTGAAGCTTTCTTT.

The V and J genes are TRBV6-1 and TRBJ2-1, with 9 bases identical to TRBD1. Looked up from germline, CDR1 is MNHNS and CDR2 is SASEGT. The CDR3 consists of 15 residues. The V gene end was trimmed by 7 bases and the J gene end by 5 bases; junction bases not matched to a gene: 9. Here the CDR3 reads CASINTGTGNNEQFF. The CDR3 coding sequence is TGTGCCAGCATCAACACCGGGACAGGGAACAATGAGCAGTTCTTC.

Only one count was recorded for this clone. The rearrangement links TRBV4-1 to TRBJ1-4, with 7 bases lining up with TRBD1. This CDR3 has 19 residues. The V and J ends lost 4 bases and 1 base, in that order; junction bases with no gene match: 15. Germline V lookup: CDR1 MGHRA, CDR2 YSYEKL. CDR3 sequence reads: CASSRAYPTGWETNEKLFF. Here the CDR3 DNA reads TGCGCCAGCAGCCGAGCTTACCCGACAGGGTGGGAAACTAATGAAAAACTGTTTTTT.

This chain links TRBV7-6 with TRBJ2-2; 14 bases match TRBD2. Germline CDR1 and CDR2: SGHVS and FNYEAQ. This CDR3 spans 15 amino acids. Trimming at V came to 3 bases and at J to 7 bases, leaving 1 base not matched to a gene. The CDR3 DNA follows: TGTGCCAGCAGCTTGGGGACTAGCGGGAGCGGGGAGCTGTTTTTT. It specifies CASSLGTSGSGELFF.

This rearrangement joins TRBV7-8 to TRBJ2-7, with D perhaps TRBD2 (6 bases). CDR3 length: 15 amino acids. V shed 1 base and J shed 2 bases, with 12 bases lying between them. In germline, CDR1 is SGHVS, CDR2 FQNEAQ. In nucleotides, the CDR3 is TGTGCCAGCAGCTTAGAGGCAGGAGGGGCCTACGAGCAGTACTTC. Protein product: CASSLEAGGAYEQYF.

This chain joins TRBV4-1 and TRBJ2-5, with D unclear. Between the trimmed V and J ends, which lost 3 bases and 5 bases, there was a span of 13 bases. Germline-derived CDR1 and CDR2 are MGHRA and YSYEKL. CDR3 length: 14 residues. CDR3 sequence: CASSHFRPGETQYF. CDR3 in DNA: TGCGCCAGCAGCCACTTTCGACCCGGGGAGACCCAGTACTTC.

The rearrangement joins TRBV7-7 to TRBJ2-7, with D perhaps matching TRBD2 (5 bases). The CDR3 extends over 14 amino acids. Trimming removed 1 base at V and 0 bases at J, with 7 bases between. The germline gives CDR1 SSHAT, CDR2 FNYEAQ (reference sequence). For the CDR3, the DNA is TGTGCCAGCAGCTTAGGTGAGGGCTCCTACGAGCAGTACTTC. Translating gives CASSLGEGSYEQYF.

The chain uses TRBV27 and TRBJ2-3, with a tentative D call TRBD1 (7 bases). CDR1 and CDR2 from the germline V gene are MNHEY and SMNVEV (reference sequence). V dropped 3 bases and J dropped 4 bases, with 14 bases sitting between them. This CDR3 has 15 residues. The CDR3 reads CASSFRRGRPDTQYF. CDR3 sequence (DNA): TGTGCCAGCAGTTTTCGCAGGGGGAGGCCAGATACGCAGTATTTT.